This T cell receptor (beta chain) emerged from a study of cytomegalovirus exposure and HLA in healthy donors. Study-wide results and limits: With later analysis, a missense DCLRE1C variant became linked to TCR beta V- and J-gene trimming. The authors listed 180 or so TCR beta chains as cytomegalovirus-associated.

Both 60 Vbeta primers and 13 Jbeta primers went into the PCR. Method: immunoSEQ multiplex PCR; TCRdb's copy keeps in-frame clones and lacks some. The sample consists of fewer than 80,000 clones, about four fifths of them appearing once. CDR1 MNHGY and CDR2 SAAAGT come from the germline V gene. Trimming took off 6 bases at V and 4 bases at J, with 15 bases between the two ends. CDR3 size: 14 residues. Regarding this clone: Its antigen is unknown.

V usage is TRBV6-8 and J usage is TRBJ1-1, with a possible D match to TRBD1 (5 bases). Sequenced material: PBMCs. The receptor comes from a woman aged 25-40 years in good health and CMV-seronegative. The CDR3: CASRNPGGGTEAFF. For the CDR3, the DNA is TGTGCCAGCAGAAACCCGGGGGGAGGCACTGAAGCTTTCTTT.